This TCR beta chain was recovered during a study of blood T cell repertoires in COVID-19. Looking at the study overall: The cDNA or gDNA used as material had been derived from T cells, B-cell-depleted T cells, or PBMCs.

As handled by the study authors: Estimates of nucleated cell counts were drawn from the amplification of reference gene primers. Only in-frame clones appear in the TCRdb table, and some are missing; sequencing was by immunoSEQ multiplex PCR. V, J and clone size reflect that table, while D and trimming were determined from the DNA. This table has 380,000 or so clones, 88% appearing once. The sequence came from a woman aged 30 to 39 with acute COVID-19. Sequencing was carried out using PBMCs or T cells enriched from blood (not recorded which).

DNA for the CDR3: TGCAGCGTTGATCGGGCAGGGGGCATGTATTCTGAAGCTTTCTTT. This gives the protein CSVDRAGGMYSEAFF. V and J are TRBV29-1 and TRBJ1-1, with 8 bases that match TRBD1. From germline, CDR1 is SQVTM and CDR2 ANQGSEA. With V trimmed by 3 bases and J by 6 bases, 12 bases remained unmatched. CDR3 length: 15 amino acids.